This record concerns one T cell receptor beta chain sequence. The data derive from a study of cytomegalovirus exposure and HLA in healthy donors. The protocol was immunoSEQ multiplex PCR, while the TCRdb copy is restricted to in-frame clones and leaves out a portion. The sample carries fewer than 250,000 clones, around nine tenths recorded once. This CDR3 contains 13 residues. The germline V gene encodes CDR1 SGHNT and CDR2 YYREEE (reference sequence). V was trimmed by 0 bases and J by 13 bases, leaving 14 bases between them. The chain is built from TRBV5-4 and TRBJ2-1, with D possibly matching TRBD1 (5 bases). This TCR came from a man in his late teens or twenties in good health and CMV-seronegative. Sequenced input: PBMCs. The CDR3 sequence is CASSLEQGHFQFF. The CDR3 DNA is TGTGCCAGCAGCTTGGAGCAGGGTCATTTTCAGTTCTTC.